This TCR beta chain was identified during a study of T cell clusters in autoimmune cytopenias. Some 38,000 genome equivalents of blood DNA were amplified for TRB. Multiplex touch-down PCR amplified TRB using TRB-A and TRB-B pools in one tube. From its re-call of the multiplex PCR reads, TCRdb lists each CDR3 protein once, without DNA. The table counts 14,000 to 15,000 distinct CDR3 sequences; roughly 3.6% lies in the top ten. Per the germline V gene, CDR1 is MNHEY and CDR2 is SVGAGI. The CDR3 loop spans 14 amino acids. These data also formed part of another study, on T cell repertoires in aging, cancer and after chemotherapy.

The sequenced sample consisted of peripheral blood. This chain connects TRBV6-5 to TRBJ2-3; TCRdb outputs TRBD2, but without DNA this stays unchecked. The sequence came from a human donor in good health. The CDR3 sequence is CASSYTLVADTQYF.